Each of the 14 T cell receptor beta chains below was sequenced from the same sample in a study of T cells in narcolepsy. The assay was immunoSEQ multiplex PCR, and TCRdb's table has in-frame clones only and misses some. The table shows tens of thousands of clones, with about 80% occurring only once. The sequenced sample consisted of CD45RA- memory CD4+ T cells from PBMCs. The receptors were gathered from a human donor with narcolepsy.

The J gene is TRBJ2-5, the V gene TRBV7-9; possible D gene TRBD1, 5 bases. Trimming took off 5 bases at V and 5 bases at J, with 6 bases between the two ends. CDR1 is SEHNR and CDR2 is FQNEAQ in the germline V gene (reference sequence). The CDR3 loop spans 11 amino acids. The CDR3 here is CASSPGETQYF. The CDR3 nucleotides read TGTGCCAGCAGCCCAGGGGAGACCCAGTACTTC.

The chain combines TRBV7-2 with TRBJ1-4, with a tentative D call TRBD1 (6 bases). Germline-derived CDR1 and CDR2 are SGHTA and FQGNSA. The length of the CDR3 is 16 residues. V was pared by 5 bases and J by 4 bases, with 17 bases between. Here the CDR3 reads CASSPVPTGINEKLFF. In DNA form, the CDR3 reads TGTGCCAGCAGCCCCGTTCCGACAGGCATTAATGAAAAACTGTTTTTT.

This chain links TRBV6-5 with TRBJ1-2, with D possibly matching TRBD1 (5 bases). V shed 5 bases and J shed 4 bases, with 11 bases lying between them. Germline values: CDR1 MNHEY, CDR2 SVGAGI. This CDR3 has 13 residues. The CDR3 DNA reads TGTGCCAGCAGTCCCGACGGGGGCTATGGCTACACCTTC. Translation gives CASSPDGGYGYTF.

The V call is TRBV5-4, the J call TRBJ2-5; D not certain. This CDR3 region has 14 residues. With 2 bases removed from V and 0 bases from J, the gap between germline ends came to 8 bases. Germline V gene data show CDR1 as SGHNT and CDR2 as YYREEE (reference sequence). CDR3 protein: CASSFQVNQETQYF. For the CDR3, the DNA is TGTGCCAGCAGCTTTCAGGTTAACCAAGAGACCCAGTACTTC.

The J gene is TRBJ1-2, the V gene TRBV6-5; 10 positions agree with TRBD1. Germline CDR1 is MNHEY and CDR2 is SVGAGI. The CDR3 has 14 residues. After removal of 6 bases from V and 7 bases from J, the junction contained 8 bases not matched to a gene. The chain's CDR3 is CASSSTGGATGYTF. CDR3 nucleotides: TGTGCCAGCAGCTCGACAGGGGGCGCAACTGGCTACACCTTC.

This chain connects TRBV11-2 to TRBJ2-3; 9 nucleotides align to TRBD2. Germline CDR1 SGHAT, CDR2 FQNNGV. This CDR3 is 15 amino acids long. Germline trimming cut 3 bases from V and 0 bases from J; bases unmatched to any gene: 1. The CDR3, as DNA: TGTGCCAGCAGCTTGCGGGGGGGTAGCACAGATACGCAGTATTTT. Amino acids: CASSLRGGSTDTQYF.

V is TRBV6-5 and J is TRBJ2-7; 12 nucleotides match TRBD2. The V and J ends lost 6 bases and 7 bases, in that order; junction bases with no gene match: 10. Germline CDR1 is MNHEY and CDR2 is SVGAGI. This CDR3 region has 15 residues. The CDR3 protein is CASRPLAGGRGEQYF. CDR3 DNA sequence: TGTGCCAGCAGACCACTAGCGGGGGGCAGGGGGGAGCAGTACTTC.

The V and J genes are TRBV7-8 and TRBJ2-5; 13 bases are shared with TRBD2. Per the germline V gene, CDR1 is SGHVS and CDR2 is FQNEAQ. This CDR3 contains 14 residues. V lost 6 bases to trimming and J lost 4 bases; unmatched junction nucleotides: 2. For the CDR3, the DNA is TGTGCCAGCAGACGGACTAGCGGGGGAGAGACCCAGTACTTC. Protein product: CASRRTSGGETQYF.

CDR3 DNA sequence: TGTGCCAGCACCGAACGGGTCACTGAAGCTTTCTTT. Protein product: CASTERVTEAFF. V usage is TRBV28 and J usage is TRBJ1-1, with D unresolved. The length of the CDR3 is 12 residues. Germline V gene sequence: CDR1 MDHEN, CDR2 SYDVKM. Trimming took 7 bases from V and 4 from J, leaving 10 bases between them.

This sequence joins TRBV27 and TRBJ1-5; D unclear. Germline V gene data show CDR1 as MNHEY and CDR2 as SMNVEV (reference sequence). The CDR3 extends over 16 amino acids. V was cut by 1 base and J by 6 bases, with 16 bases left in between. The CDR3 sequence is CASSLLGTKASQPQHF. The CDR3 region has the DNA TGTGCCAGCAGTTTATTGGGCACCAAAGCCAGTCAGCCCCAGCATTTT.

The V gene is TRBV18, the J gene TRBJ2-1; 8 bases fit TRBD1. The junction had 5 bases not matched to a gene; V was cut back by 3 bases and J by 4 bases. The germline gives CDR1 KGHSH, CDR2 LQKENI. The CDR3 length is 15 residues. The CDR3: CASSPQGQEYNEQFF. CDR3 sequence (DNA): TGTGCCAGCTCACCCCAGGGACAGGAGTACAATGAGCAGTTCTTC.

The V and J genes are TRBV29-1 and TRBJ2-7, with D possibly TRBD1 on 6 matching bases. V was trimmed by 6 bases and J by 3 bases, leaving 15 bases between them. Germline lookup yields CDR1 SQVTM and CDR2 ANQGSEA. The CDR3 runs to 13 residues. The CDR3 loop reads CSVRRDTLYEQYF. CDR3 sequence (DNA): TGCAGCGTACGCCGGGACACCCTCTACGAGCAGTACTTC.

The J gene is TRBJ2-2, the V gene TRBV4-3; no reliable D call. V gave up 0 bases and J gave up 7 bases, with 9 bases separating them. This CDR3 comprises 14 residues. CDR1 is LGHNA, CDR2 YSLEER, per germline. In DNA form, the CDR3 reads TGCGCCAGCAGCCAAGATCACCCGGGCGGGGAGCTGTTTTTT. Its protein is CASSQDHPGGELFF.

The DNA for the CDR3 is TGTGCCAGCAACCAACAGGGGAAGGGTAATTCACCCCTCCACTTT. This gives the protein CASNQQGKGNSPLHF. This chain uses TRBV21-1 with TRBJ1-6; TRBD1, the table's D call, was not compared with the DNA. TRBV21-1 is shown as a pseudogene. The CDR3 is 15 residues long.